The clone carrying this T cell receptor beta chain has only a few counts. This sample was included in a study of human T cells and chemical hapten exposure. Extraction of total RNA was performed on unfractionated whole blood. The library gave individual cDNA molecules unique molecular identifiers. Each CDR3 protein gets one entry after TCRdb re-called the reads with MiXCR. The profile shows 100,000 to 150,000 distinct CDR3 sequences, over 6.5% of them singletons. There are 15 residues in the CDR3. The V and J ends lost 6 bases and 5 bases respectively, with 17 bases between them. Germline assignment: CDR1 WNHNN and CDR2 SYGVQD (reference sequence).

This TCR derives from a human donor in good health. Some clones in this sample may be carry-over from other donors' samples. This chain links TRBV10-1 with TRBJ2-1, with D possibly called TRBD1 or TRBD2 (6 bases each). Input material: whole blood. The CDR3 coding sequence is TGCGCCAGCAGCCCGGGGGCGAGTGGTGACAATGAGCAGTTCTTC. Translation gives CASSPGASGDNEQFF.